One and the same sample provided the 13 T cell receptor beta chains below, sequenced in a study of T cell responses to AZD1222 COVID-19 vaccine. Sequencing was performed with immunoSEQ multiplex PCR; in TCRdb, only in-frame clones are kept and a portion is missing. The sample lists some 150,000 clones, about 92% occurring once. Source: peripheral blood, taken on day 0 of AZD1222 vaccination. The receptors were sampled from an adult in good health.

This clone was detected only once. The chain has TRBV7-9 and TRBJ2-1; 7 positions agree with TRBD1. The CDR3 contains 13 residues. The J segment lost 9 bases and the V segment lost 7 bases, leaving 9 bases of the junction unmatched. Germline CDR1 reads SEHNR; CDR2 reads FQNEAQ (reference sequence). The CDR3 reads CASTPTGWGEQFF. The CDR3 DNA is TGTGCCAGCACCCCGACAGGGTGGGGTGAGCAGTTCTTC.

The chain recombines TRBV2 with TRBJ1-1; TRBD1 aligns across 8 bases. With 6 bases clipped from V and 5 bases from J, the junction kept 5 bases outside the gene matches. This CDR3 spans 13 amino acids. Per germline, CDR1 SNHLY and CDR2 FYNNEI. The CDR3 DNA is TGTGCCAGCAGCCCGACAGGGGATACTGAAGCTTTCTTT. Translation: CASSPTGDTEAFF.

The rearrangement joins TRBV7-9 to TRBJ1-2; unclear D gene. The CDR3 runs to 12 residues. Germline V CDR1 and CDR2: SEHNR, FQNEAQ (reference sequence). V was shortened by 1 base and J by 8 bases, with 8 bases between the two germline ends. The CDR3 is CASSLGVGGYTF. CDR3 DNA sequence: TGTGCCAGCAGCTTAGGTGTCGGAGGCTACACCTTC.

The chain recombines TRBV30 with TRBJ2-4, with 8 bases matching TRBD2. V shed 3 bases and J 11 bases; nucleotides not matched to a gene: 9. This CDR3 is 13 amino acids long. Germline values: CDR1 GTSNPN, CDR2 SVGIG (reference sequence). CDR3 coding DNA: TGTGCCTGGAGCGACGGGGGGGCCTTGGTTCAGTACTTC. It encodes CAWSDGGALVQYF.

In regard to this clone: At one end the junction does not follow the germline gene, possibly because of a read error. The chain combines TRBV6-5 with TRBJ2-2, with unresolved D. Germline V lookup: CDR1 MNHEY, CDR2 SVGAGI. The CDR3 spans 14 residues. CDR3 region: CASSYSYTTRELFF. The DNA for the CDR3 is TGTGCCAGCAGTTACTCGTACACCACCCGGGAGCTGTTTTTT.

The V gene is TRBV6-5, the J gene TRBJ1-4; 7 nucleotides agree with TRBD1. This CDR3 comprises 15 residues. The germline V gene has CDR1 MNHEY and CDR2 SVGAGI. Trimming at V came to 6 bases and at J to 0 bases, leaving 4 bases not matched to a gene. The DNA for the CDR3 is TGTGCCAGCAGACCACAGGGGCCAACTAATGAAAAACTGTTTTTT. This codes for CASRPQGPTNEKLFF.

V gene TRBV7-2 combines with J gene TRBJ1-1, with 12 bases lining up with TRBD1. Trimming at V came to 4 bases and at J to 3 bases, leaving 3 bases not matched to a gene. The V gene's germline CDR1 is SGHTA and CDR2 FQGNSA. The CDR3 has 15 residues. As DNA, the CDR3 is TGTGCCAGCAGCTGGGGGACAGGGGGCTACACTGAAGCTTTCTTT. Translated, it gives CASSWGTGGYTEAFF.

The chain links TRBV7-8 to TRBJ1-5, with D possibly being TRBD1 (5 bases). The CDR3 spans 14 residues. Per the germline V gene, CDR1 is SGHVS and CDR2 is FQNEAQ. Trimming shortened V by 6 bases and J by 3 bases, and 12 bases separated the two germline ends. The CDR3 loop reads CASRGRDPNQPQHF. Here the CDR3 DNA reads TGTGCCAGCAGAGGACGGGACCCCAATCAGCCCCAGCATTTT. The entire variable domain, with the rest obtained from reference TRBV7-8 and TRBJ1-5, is as follows: GAGVSQSPRYKVAKRGQDVALRCDPISGHVSLFWYQQALGQGPEFLTYFQNEAQLDKSGLPSDRFFAERPEGSVSTLKIQRTQQEDSAVYLCASRGRDPNQPQHFGDGTRLSIL.

V gene TRBV19 combines with J gene TRBJ1-2, with D possibly TRBD1 on 6 matching bases. CDR3 size: 13 residues. Germline values: CDR1 LNHDA, CDR2 SQIVND (reference sequence). Between the trimmed V and J ends, which lost 5 bases and 4 bases, there was a span of 11 bases. The CDR3 DNA reads TGTGCCAGTAGTCCGAGGGACACCTATGGCTACACCTTC. This sequence encodes CASSPRDTYGYTF.

The sample holds one count of this clone. The V and J genes are TRBV4-3 and TRBJ1-5; D unclear. Germline V CDR1 and CDR2: LGHNA, YSLEER. V lost 3 bases, J lost 6 bases, and 12 bases lay in between. This CDR3 is built from 14 residues. The CDR3 protein is CASSQAPGIQPQHF. CDR3 DNA sequence: TGCGCCAGCAGCCAGGCCCCCGGGATTCAGCCCCAGCATTTT.

The CDR3 region is CASSLGRVPEAFF. The CDR3 DNA is TGTGCCAGCAGCTTGGGCAGGGTCCCTGAAGCTTTCTTT. V is TRBV7-2 and J is TRBJ1-1, with D perhaps TRBD1 (5 bases). The CDR3 has 13 amino acids. The V and J ends lost 3 bases and 6 bases respectively, with 11 bases between them. Germline V gene data show CDR1 as SGHTA and CDR2 as FQGNSA.

This chain joins TRBV4-2 and TRBJ1-2; D not resolved. Trimming left V 0 bases short and J 4 bases short, with 6 bases between. The germline V gene encodes CDR1 LGHNA and CDR2 YNFKEQ. This CDR3 is built from 13 residues. The CDR3 DNA reads TGTGCCAGCAGCCAAGAACGGTCCTATGGCTACACCTTC. It yields the protein CASSQERSYGYTF.

V gene TRBV5-1 combines with J gene TRBJ2-1; 13 positions agree with TRBD2. This CDR3 has 15 residues. Germline lookup yields CDR1 SGHRS and CDR2 YFSETQ. The trim removed 4 bases at V and 4 bases at J, leaving 2 bases unmatched. The CDR3 here is CASSPGLAGYNEQFF. DNA of the CDR3: TGCGCCAGCAGCCCGGGACTAGCGGGGTACAATGAGCAGTTCTTC. The full variable domain, its missing parts supplied by reference TRBV5-1 and TRBJ2-1, is KAGVTQTPRYLIKTRGQQVTLSCSPISGHRSVSWYQQTPGQGLQFLFEYFSETQRNKGNFPGRFSGRQFSNSRSEMNVSTLELGDSALYLCASSPGLAGYNEQFFGPGTRLTVL.